Listed below are T cell receptor beta chains from one sample, sequenced in a study of T cell responses to AZD1222 COVID-19 vaccine. Method: immunoSEQ multiplex PCR; TCRdb's copy keeps in-frame clones and lacks some. The sample gives more than 110,000 clones, about 88% of which show up once; 4% to 5% is in the top ten. The sample here was peripheral blood, taken on day 0 of AZD1222 vaccination. The receptors stem from an adult in good health. Both conserved end residues are part of each CDR3. Fields, in order: clone size, D gene, J gene, V gene, CDR3 DNA, CDR3 protein. D genes are given only for firm matches. Clone size appears in some rows only: once, few, many, or a class for an expanded clone.

>NA|TRBD1|TRBJ2-5|TRBV27
TGTGCCAGCAGGCGACAGGGTCCCTCTTGGGCCCAGTACTTC
CASRRQGPSWAQYF
>NA|NA|TRBJ1-1|TRBV5-1
TGCGCCAGCAGCTTATTTGATGGGGGCCCTGGAGCTTTCTTT
CASSLFDGGPGAFF
>NA|NA|TRBJ1-1|TRBV10-3
TGTGCCATCAGTGAGTCTTGGGCTGCAGGGCGGGGAGGGGCTGAAGCTTTCTTT
CAISESWAAGRGGAEAFF
>once|NA|TRBJ1-2|TRBV29-1
TGCAGCGTTTGGGGGAGAACGACTTCTAACTATGGCTACACCTTC
CSVWGRTTSNYGYTF
>NA|TRBD1|TRBJ1-5|TRBV6-5
TGTGCCAGCAGTCCGGACAGGGGAGGCAATCAGCCCCAGCATTTT
CASSPDRGGNQPQHF
>NA|NA|TRBJ2-1|TRBV9
TGTGCCAGCAGCGTAGGAGGGGAATACAATGAGCAGTTCTTC
CASSVGGEYNEQFF
>few|TRBD2|TRBJ2-7|TRBV3-1/TRBV3-2
TGTGCCAGCAGCCAGATAGCGGGAGACGCGGTCGAGCAGTACTTC
CASSQIAGDAVEQYF
>NA|TRBD1|TRBJ2-7|TRBV6-5
TGTGCCAGCATGTCCGGACAGGGGCTTTCCTACGAGCAGTACTTC
CASMSGQGLSYEQYF
>NA|NA|TRBJ2-1|TRBV30
TGTGCCTGGAGTAGACCCGGACTGGCGGGGCCCCGACGTGGTGAGCAGTTCTTC
CAWSRPGLAGPRRGEQFF
>NA|NA|TRBJ2-5|TRBV28
TGTGCCAGCAGGACTCCGGGGACGGGGGAGACCCAGTACTTC
CASRTPGTGETQYF
>few|NA|TRBJ2-2|TRBV4-1
TGCGCCAGCAGCCAGGACATGTACACCGGGGAGCTGTTTTTT
CASSQDMYTGELFF
>once|TRBD2|TRBJ2-7|TRBV5-1
TGCGCCAGCAGCTTGGCCGCGGGGGTGGCCTACGAGCAGTACTTC
CASSLAAGVAYEQYF
>NA|NA|TRBJ1-4|TRBV5-1
TGCGCCAGCAGCAACCAAAAAAACCGGGGTGTGGGGCGCGAAAAACTGTTTTTT
CASSNQKNRGVGREKLFF
>NA|NA|TRBJ1-4|TRBV4-1
TGCGCCAGCAGCCAAGGCAAGGGGACGGAGGAAAAACTGTTTTTT
CASSQGKGTEEKLFF
>NA|NA|TRBJ1-1|TRBV11-2
TGTGCCAGCAGCCCGCAGCTCACTGAAGCTTTCTTT
CASSPQLTEAFF
>NA|TRBD1|TRBJ1-2|TRBV28
TGTGCCAGCAGTCGTGGTGACAGGGGGGAGTATGGCTACACCTTC
CASSRGDRGEYGYTF
>NA|NA|TRBJ1-1|TRBV5-6
TGTGCCAGCAGCTTAATAGGGTTAAGGGGGGAGAACACTGAAGCTTTCTTT
CASSLIGLRGENTEAFF
>NA|TRBD1|TRBJ1-5|TRBV6-2/TRBV6-3
TGTGCCAGCAGTTTCGCGACAGGGCCCTATCAGCCCCAGCATTTT
CASSFATGPYQPQHF
>NA|NA|TRBJ1-5|TRBV4-1
TGCGCCAGCAGCCAAGAACCGGGGGCTCGCAATCAGCCCCAGCATTTT
CASSQEPGARNQPQHF
>NA|NA|TRBJ2-2|TRBV3-1/TRBV3-2
TGTGCCAGCAGCCGGACGGCGAACACCGGGGAGCTGTTTTTT
CASSRTANTGELFF
>NA|TRBD2|TRBJ2-3|TRBV15
TGTGCCACCAGCAGAGCTAGCGGGGGTGCAGATACGCAGTATTTT
CATSRASGGADTQYF
>NA|TRBD1|TRBJ2-1|TRBV5-1
TGCGCCAGCAGGAGGGGTACAGGGGGCCCCCATAACAATGAGCAGTTCTTC
CASRRGTGGPHNNEQFF
>NA|TRBD1|TRBJ1-2|TRBV7-9
TGTGCCAGCAGCATAGGACAGGGCGGGTATGGCTACACCTTC
CASSIGQGGYGYTF
>NA|NA|TRBJ2-7|TRBV12-5
TGTGCTAGTGGTTTGCCCCTGCAAGGCGGGGCAGGGGGACACGAGCAGTACTTC
CASGLPLQGGAGGHEQYF
>medium-sized|TRBD2|TRBJ2-1|TRBV6-4
TGTGCCAGCAGTGACTCAAGCGGGGGGGCTGATGAGCAGTTCTTC
CASSDSSGGADEQFF
>few|NA|TRBJ2-7|TRBV23-1
TGCGCCAGCAGTCATTGGGCAGGGCCCTACGAGCAGTACTTC
CASSHWAGPYEQYF
>NA|NA|TRBJ1-1|TRBV11-3
TGTGCCAGCAGCTTTTCGGGCAGGGGGAACACTGAAGCTTTCTTT
CASSFSGRGNTEAFF
>NA|NA|TRBJ1-5|TRBV19
TGTGCCAGTAGTATGTCCGGACGAAATCAGCCCCAGCATTTT
CASSMSGRNQPQHF
>NA|NA|TRBJ1-5|TRBV12-3/TRBV12-4
TGTGCCAGCAGTTTCTCCGTCCAGCCCCAGCATTTT
CASSFSVQPQHF
>NA|NA|TRBJ1-3|TRBV2
TGTGCCAGCAGTGGAATCGACACCTCTGGAAACACCATATATTTT
CASSGIDTSGNTIYF
>once|TRBD2|TRBJ2-5|TRBV19
TGTGCCAGTAGTACCCCCGCTCGGACTAGCGGGAGCTTGGGGAGTGGCACAGAGACCCAGTACTTC
CASSTPARTSGSLGSGTETQYF
>NA|TRBD1|TRBJ2-3|TRBV18
TGTGCCAGCTCACCGCGACGGGACAGGGAAACAGATACGCAGTATTTT
CASSPRRDRETDTQYF
>few|NA|TRBJ2-3|TRBV18
TGTGCCAGCTCACCACCCCTGACAGATACGCAGTATTTT
CASSPPLTDTQYF
>NA|NA|TRBJ1-1|TRBV6-1
TGTGCCAGCAGTGAAGACTTTTTTCCACGGGAAGCTTTCTTT
CASSEDFFPREAFF
>once|NA|TRBJ2-5|TRBV30
TGTGCCTGGAGTCAGGCGTACCAAGAGACCCAGTACTTC
CAWSQAYQETQYF
>NA|NA|TRBJ1-4|TRBV12-5
TGTGCTAGTGCCAAGGGAGCTACTGAAAAACTGTTTTTT
CASAKGATEKLFF
>NA|NA|TRBJ1-5|TRBV19
TGTGCCAGTAGTATTCGGGGTCACCGCAATCAGCCCCAGCATTTT
CASSIRGHRNQPQHF
>NA|NA|TRBJ1-2|TRBV5-4
TGTGCCAGCAGTCTATACAGGTACAACTATGGCTACACCTTC
CASSLYRYNYGYTF
>NA|NA|TRBJ1-3|TRBV24-1
TGTGCCACCAGTGAATACAGAAGTCTAATTTCTGGAAACACCATATATTTT
CATSEYRSLISGNTIYF
>NA|NA|TRBJ2-5|TRBV30
TGTGCCTGGAGTGAAGGCCCAAGGACCCAGTACTTC
CAWSEGPRTQYF
>NA|NA|TRBJ1-6|TRBV6-4
TGTGCCAGCAGTCCCACAGTTTATAATTCACCCCTCCACTTT
CASSPTVYNSPLHF
>NA|NA|TRBJ1-3|TRBV28
TGTGCCAGCAGCCTCGTCGGGGTCGGAAACACCATATATTTT
CASSLVGVGNTIYF
>NA|NA|TRBJ1-2|TRBV6-5
TGTGCCAGCAGCCCGGAGGGCTATGGCTACACCTTC
CASSPEGYGYTF
>NA|TRBD2|TRBJ2-3|TRBV27
TGTGCCAGCAGTTTACGGGGGAGGACTAGATACACAGATACGCAGTATTTT
CASSLRGRTRYTDTQYF
>NA|TRBD2|TRBJ2-7|TRBV6-6
TGTGCCAGCAGTTACTTGGGCGGGGGGCGGATCGAGCAGTACTTC
CASSYLGGGRIEQYF
>NA|NA|TRBJ1-5|TRBV7-9
TGTGCCAGCAGCTTGGCAAACAATCAGCCCCAGCATTTT
CASSLANNQPQHF
>NA|TRBD2|TRBJ2-5|TRBV3-1/TRBV3-2
TGTGCCAGCAGCCAAGTGTCCGGACTAGCAGAGACCCAGTACTTC
CASSQVSGLAETQYF
>NA|NA|TRBJ1-3|TRBV18
TGTGCCAGCTCACCACAGGGGGGCTCCTCTGGAAACACCATATATTTT
CASSPQGGSSGNTIYF
>once|TRBD1|TRBJ1-1|TRBV28
TGTGCCAGCAGTTTCCCCGCCCAGACAGGGTACACTGAAGCTTTCTTT
CASSFPAQTGYTEAFF
>NA|TRBD2|TRBJ2-3|TRBV10-1
TGCGCCAGCAGTGAGGGGGTAGCGGGGGGAGATACGCAGTATTTT
CASSEGVAGGDTQYF